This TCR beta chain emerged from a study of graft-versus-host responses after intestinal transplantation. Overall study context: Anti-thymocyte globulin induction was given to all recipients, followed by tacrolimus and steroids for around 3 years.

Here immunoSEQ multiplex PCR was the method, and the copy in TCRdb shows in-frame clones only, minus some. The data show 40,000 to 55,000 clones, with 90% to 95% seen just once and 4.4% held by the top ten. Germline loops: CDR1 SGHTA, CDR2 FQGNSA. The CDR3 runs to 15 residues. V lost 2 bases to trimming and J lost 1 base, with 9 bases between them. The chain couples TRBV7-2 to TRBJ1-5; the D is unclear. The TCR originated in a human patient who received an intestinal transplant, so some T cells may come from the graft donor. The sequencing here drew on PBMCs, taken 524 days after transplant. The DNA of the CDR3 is TGTGCCAGCAGCTTAATCCGCAGCAGCAATCAGCCCCAGCATTTT. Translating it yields CASSLIRSSNQPQHF.